A selection of T cell receptor beta chains follows, all from one sample in a study of response to subunit inactivated influenza vaccine. TCRdb reprocessed the RT-PCR reads with MiXCR, giving one entry per CDR3 protein. The data show around 650,000 distinct CDR3 sequences, with approximately 14% seen just once and approximately 10% held by the top ten. The sequenced sample was PBMCs from blood, obtained roughly 12 days after vaccination. Receptors originate from a man aged 45 to 65 who received an inactivated influenza vaccine. Each CDR3 is given with its conserved first and last residue. Fields, in order: clone size, D gene, V gene, J gene, CDR3 DNA, CDR3 protein. The D gene is left open where the match is weak. Rows may omit the clone size; those that give it use once, few, many or a size class.

-	TRBD1	TRBV20-1	TRBJ2-3	TGCAGTGCTCCCAAAGATCCGGGACAGGGGTCAGATACGCAGTATTTT	CSAPKDPGQGSDTQYF
many	TRBD1	TRBV12-3/TRBV12-4	TRBJ2-2	TGTGCCAACCTTATGGGACAGGGAAACACCGGGGAGCTGTTTTTT	CANLMGQGNTGELFF
few	TRBD2	TRBV7-6	TRBJ2-5	TGTGCCAGCAGCCTAGGGAGGGTCGGGTACCAAGAGACCCAGTACTTC	CASSLGRVGYQETQYF
few	-	TRBV7-2	TRBJ2-3	TGTGCCAGCAGACCCTCGACAGTGGGCACAGATACGCAGTATTTT	CASRPSTVGTDTQYF
few	-	TRBV7-2	TRBJ2-1	TGTGCCAGCAGTCGCCACAGCGGAAACTCCTACAATGAGCAGTTCTTC	CASSRHSGNSYNEQFF
-	TRBD1	TRBV15	TRBJ1-1	TGTGCCACCAGCAGAGATGGTGGGCAGGGGGCGAGGAATGGTGAAGCTTTCTTT	CATSRDGGQGARNGEAFF
-	-	TRBV6-4	TRBJ1-6	TGTGCCAGCAGTGAGGGGCAGAGAGGACCCCACTTT	CASSEGQRGPHF
few	TRBD2	TRBV11-2	TRBJ2-7	TGTGCCAGCAGCTTAGTTCCTAGCGGAAACTACGAGCAGTACTTC	CASSLVPSGNYEQYF
few	TRBD1	TRBV7-2	TRBJ1-2	TGTGCCAGCAGCTTAGCGCAGGGACAGGGGAATGGCTACACCTTC	CASSLAQGQGNGYTF
few	-	TRBV5-5	TRBJ2-7	TGTGCCAGCAGCTACTCCTTCCAAGAGCAGTACTTC	CASSYSFQEQYF
few	-	TRBV20-1	TRBJ2-1	TGCAGTGCTAGGGACGGAGCTAAAACTAGCTCCTACAATGAGCAGTTCTTC	CSARDGAKTSSYNEQFF
few	TRBD2	TRBV29-1	TRBJ2-7	TGCAGCGTTGAAGAATGGGGCGGGAGCTCCTACGAGCAGTACTTC	CSVEEWGGSSYEQYF
few	TRBD2	TRBV6-2/TRBV6-3	TRBJ2-7	TGTGCCAGCAGTTACTCCCTTGGGACTATAAGAGACGAGCAGTACTTC	CASSYSLGTIRDEQYF
few	-	TRBV20-1	TRBJ2-5	TGCAGTGGGAGGTTTAGAGAGACCCAGTACTTC	CSGRFRETQYF
few	-	TRBV18	TRBJ2-7	TGTGCCAGCTCACCACCGTCGGGCCAGGGCAGGAACGAGCAGTACTTC	CASSPPSGQGRNEQYF
few	-	TRBV6-1	TRBJ2-5	TGTGCCAGCAGCTGGGGGGACTGGGAGGAGACCCAGTACTTC	CASSWGDWEETQYF
-	TRBD1	TRBV20-1	TRBJ2-7	TGCAGTGCTAGAGATCACCAGGGGGTAACCTACGAGCAGTACTTC	CSARDHQGVTYEQYF
many	-	TRBV12-3/TRBV12-4	TRBJ1-1	TGTGCCAGCAGACGAGATGCAGAAAACACTGAAGCTTTCTTT	CASRRDAENTEAFF
few	-	TRBV28	TRBJ2-2	TGTGCCTCCTCTGGCGGGGTTGGAACCGGGGAGCTGTTTTTT	CASSGGVGTGELFF
-	-	TRBV11-2	TRBJ2-2	TGTGCCAGCAGCTTAGATTGGGGGTCCGGGGAGCTGTTTTTT	CASSLDWGSGELFF
-	TRBD1	TRBV4-1	TRBJ2-2	TGCGCCAGCAGCCAAACGACAGGGTACGGGGAGCTGTTTTTT	CASSQTTGYGELFF
-	TRBD2	TRBV12-3/TRBV12-4	TRBJ2-3	TGTGCCAGCGGAATGGGGGGGACAGATACGCAGTATTTT	CASGMGGTDTQYF
-	-	TRBV12-3/TRBV12-4	TRBJ1-3	TGTGCCAGCAGTACTACAGGCAACCCCTCTGGAAACACCATATATTTT	CASSTTGNPSGNTIYF
many	-	TRBV7-2	TRBJ1-1	TGTGCCAGCAGCTTAAATTGGCAGTTCATGAACACTGAAGCTTTCTTT	CASSLNWQFMNTEAFF
many	TRBD2	TRBV29-1	TRBJ2-1	TGCAGCGTTGAAGATCCTTCCGGACTAGCGGGGAATTACTACAATGAGCAGTTCTTC	CSVEDPSGLAGNYYNEQFF
-	TRBD2	TRBV3-1	TRBJ2-5	TGTGCCAGCAGCCAAGATCGGTTAGCGGGGGGATTTTCGGAGACCCAGTACTTC	CASSQDRLAGGFSETQYF
-	-	TRBV7-6	TRBJ2-5	TGTGCCAGCAGCTTTGTGGGACCCAAAGAGACCCAGTACTTC	CASSFVGPKETQYF
-	-	TRBV11-2	TRBJ2-2	TGTGCCAGCAGCGGGCAGGGGAAGTACACCGGGGAGCTGTTTTTT	CASSGQGKYTGELFF
few	-	TRBV12-3/TRBV12-4	TRBJ2-1	TGTGCCAGCGGTGGTCTCCACTCCTACAATGAGCAGTTCTTC	CASGGLHSYNEQFF
-	-	TRBV7-2	TRBJ2-3	TGTGCCAGCAGCTTAGTTATCGGGGGTGATACGCAGTATTTT	CASSLVIGGDTQYF
-	TRBD1	TRBV7-9	TRBJ2-1	TGTGCCAGCTTGAGGGGGACAGGGAAGAACGAGCAGTTCTTC	CASLRGTGKNEQFF
few	TRBD2	TRBV4-3	TRBJ2-3	TGCGCCAGCAGCCAAGACTCGGGACTAAATACGCAGTATTTT	CASSQDSGLNTQYF
-	-	TRBV6-5	TRBJ2-7	TGTGCCAGCAGTTACTCGGGAGTGGCAGGGTTGGGCGAGCAGTACTTC	CASSYSGVAGLGEQYF
few	TRBD2	TRBV2	TRBJ2-1	TGTGCCAGCAGAACCGGGACTAGCGGGAGAGGGGCCTACAATGAGCAGTTCTTC	CASRTGTSGRGAYNEQFF
-	-	TRBV19	TRBJ1-5	TGTGCCAGTAGCCTATCTGGGACGTTTAGCAATCAGCCCCAGCATTTT	CASSLSGTFSNQPQHF